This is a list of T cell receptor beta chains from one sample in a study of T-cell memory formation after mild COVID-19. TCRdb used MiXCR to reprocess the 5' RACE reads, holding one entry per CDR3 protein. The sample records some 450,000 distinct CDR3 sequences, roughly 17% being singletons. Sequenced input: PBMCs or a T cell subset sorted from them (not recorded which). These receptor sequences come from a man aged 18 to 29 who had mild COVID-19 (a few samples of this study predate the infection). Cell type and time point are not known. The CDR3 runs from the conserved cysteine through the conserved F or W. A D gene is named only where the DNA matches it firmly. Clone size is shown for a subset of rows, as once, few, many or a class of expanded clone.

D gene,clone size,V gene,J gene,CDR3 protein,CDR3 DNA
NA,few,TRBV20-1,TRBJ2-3,CSARDFGRGGATDTQYF,TGCAGTGCTAGAGATTTCGGGAGAGGCGGGGCAACAGATACGCAGTATTTT
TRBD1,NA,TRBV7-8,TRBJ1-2,CASSADRVNYGYTF,TGTGCCAGCAGCGCGGACAGGGTTAACTATGGCTACACCTTC
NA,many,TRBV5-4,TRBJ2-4,CASSFGPGENIQYF,NA
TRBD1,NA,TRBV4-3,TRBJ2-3,CASSQEWTGRLPDTQYF,TGCGCCAGCAGCCAAGAATGGACAGGGCGTCTGCCAGATACGCAGTATTTT
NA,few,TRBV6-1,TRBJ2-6,CASTPMGGGGSGANVLTF,TGTGCCAGCACCCCAATGGGGGGAGGGGGCTCTGGGGCCAACGTCCTGACTTTC
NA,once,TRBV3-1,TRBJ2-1,CASSQDGGPYNEQFF,TGTGCCAGCAGCCAAGATGGGGGACCATACAATGAGCAGTTCTTC
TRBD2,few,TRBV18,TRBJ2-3,CASSPPATSGGATQYF,TGTGCCAGCTCACCACCTGCGACTAGCGGGGGGGCGACGCAGTATTTT
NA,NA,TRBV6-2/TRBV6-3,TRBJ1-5,CASSYSTGGGNQPQHF,TGTGCCAGCAGTTACTCTACGGGGGGTGGCAATCAGCCCCAGCATTTT
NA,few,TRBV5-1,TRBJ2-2,CASSKGPLLNTGELFF,TGCGCCAGCAGCAAAGGACCGCTACTTAACACCGGGGAGCTGTTTTTT
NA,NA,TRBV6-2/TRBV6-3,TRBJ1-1,CASSLGTAQAFF,TGTGCCAGCAGTCTCGGGACCGCCCAGGCTTTCTTT
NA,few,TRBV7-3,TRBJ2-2,CASSLSATTGELFF,TGTGCCAGCAGCTTATCGGCTACCACCGGGGAGCTGTTTTTT
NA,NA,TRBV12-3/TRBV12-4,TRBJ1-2,CASSPWGAGYGYTF,TGTGCCAGCAGTCCTTGGGGGGCCGGCTATGGCTACACCTTC
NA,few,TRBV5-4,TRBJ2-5,CASANEETQYF,TGTGCCAGCGCGAACGAGGAGACCCAGTACTTC
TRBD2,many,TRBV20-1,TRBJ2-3,CSASPLAGGDDTQYF,TGCAGTGCTAGTCCGCTAGCGGGGGGAGATGATACGCAGTATTTT
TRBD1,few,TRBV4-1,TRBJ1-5,CASSQGGGLNQPQHF,TGCGCCAGCAGCCAAGGAGGGGGCCTCAATCAGCCCCAGCATTTT
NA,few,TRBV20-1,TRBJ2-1,CSARKPGYNEQFF,TGCAGTGCTAGAAAGCCTGGATACAATGAGCAGTTCTTC
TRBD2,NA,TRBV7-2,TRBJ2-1,CASSSWTSRNEQFF,TGTGCCAGCAGCTCCTGGACTAGCCGAAATGAGCAGTTCTTC
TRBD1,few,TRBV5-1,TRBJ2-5,CASSSTGTGSETQYF,TGCGCCAGCAGCTCAACCGGGACAGGGAGCGAGACCCAGTACTTC
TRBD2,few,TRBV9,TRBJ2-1,CASSVLERGGNNEQFF,TGTGCCAGCAGCGTACTTGAGCGGGGGGGGAACAATGAGCAGTTCTTC
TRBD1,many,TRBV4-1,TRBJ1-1,CASSQGFPQGAVEAFF,TGCGCCAGCAGCCAAGGGTTCCCGCAGGGGGCGGTCGAAGCTTTCTTT
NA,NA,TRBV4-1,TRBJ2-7,CASSQATTAAYEQYF,TGCGCCAGCAGCCAAGCTACGACAGCCGCCTACGAGCAGTACTTC
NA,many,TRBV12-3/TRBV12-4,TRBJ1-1,CASSFLPGTGTEAFF,TGTGCCAGCAGTTTTCTACCGGGCACGGGCACTGAAGCTTTCTTT
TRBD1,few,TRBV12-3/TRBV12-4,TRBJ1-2,CASSWSTGGGGYTF,TGTGCCAGCAGTTGGTCGACAGGGGGCGGTGGCTACACCTTC
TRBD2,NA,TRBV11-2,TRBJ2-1,CASSFQLAGGREQFF,TGTGCCAGCAGCTTCCAACTAGCGGGAGGACGGGAGCAGTTCTTC
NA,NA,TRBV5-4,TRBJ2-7,CASSPRTLPHEQYF,TGTGCCAGCAGCCCCAGGACCCTCCCACACGAGCAGTACTTC
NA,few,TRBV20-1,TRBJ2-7,CSARYRGAGYEQYF,TGCAGTGCCAGATACCGGGGGGCCGGATACGAGCAGTACTTC
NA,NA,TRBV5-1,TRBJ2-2,CASSTTANTGELFF,TGCGCCAGCAGCACCACAGCAAACACCGGGGAGCTGTTTTTT
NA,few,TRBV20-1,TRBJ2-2,CSAREAARINTGELFF,TGCAGTGCTAGAGAAGCGGCCAGGATAAACACCGGGGAGCTGTTTTTT
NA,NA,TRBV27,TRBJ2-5,CASKHSRGQETQYF,TGTGCCAGCAAACACTCCAGGGGTCAAGAGACCCAGTACTTC
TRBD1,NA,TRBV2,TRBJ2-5,CASSVGGVGTQYF,TGTGCCAGCAGCGTAGGGGGCGTAGGGACCCAGTACTTC
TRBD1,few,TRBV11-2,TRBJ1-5,CASSAGTAPYSNQPQHF,TGTGCCAGCAGCGCCGGGACAGCGCCTTATAGCAATCAGCCCCAGCATTTT
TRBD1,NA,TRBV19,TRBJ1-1,CASSFKGANTEAFF,TGTGCCAGTAGTTTCAAGGGGGCGAACACTGAAGCTTTCTTT
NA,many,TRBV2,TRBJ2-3,CASSEIRGDSAQYF,TGTGCCAGCAGTGAAATTCGTGGGGACTCAGCGCAGTATTTT
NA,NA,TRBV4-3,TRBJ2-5,CASSRNRLETQYF,TGCGCCAGCAGCCGGAACCGTTTGGAGACCCAGTACTTC